This T cell receptor (beta chain) was identified during a study of identical twins. Points on this clonotype: What it binds is not known.

Study-wide results and caveats: Fewer insertions were carried by abundant cord blood beta clonotypes, but none was seen in memory repertoires. When twins shared out-of-frame alpha sequences, those sequences had excess low generation probability. The models gave estimates that fell short of the out-of-frame TCR alpha sharing seen in monozygotic twins.

Germline CDR1 is SEHNR and CDR2 is FQNEAQ (reference sequence). CDR3 length: 14 residues. Trimming shortened V by 6 bases and J by 2 bases, and 14 bases separated the two germline ends. TCRdb re-derived calls from the 5' RACE reads in MiXCR, one entry per CDR3 protein. This table holds 1.5 million to 2 million distinct CDR3 sequences, less than 40% found once. This sequence was found in a newborn girl in good health. Sequences were obtained from cord blood. The rearrangement uses TRBV7-9 and TRBJ2-7, with TRBD2 as a possible D gene (5 bases). CDR3 sequence: CASRRDYSPYEQYF. The CDR3 DNA reads as TGTGCCAGCAGACGCGACTATTCTCCCTACGAGCAGTACTTC.